This paragraph covers one T cell receptor beta chain sequence. Sample-barcoded 5' priming and a J-beta primer mix drove a second PCR of roughly 6 to 12 cycles. TCRdb reprocessed the 5' RACE reads via MiXCR and lists one record per CDR3 protein. The sample holds around 620,000 distinct CDR3 sequences; 25% to 30% are singletons and the top ten take about a fifth. The data are from a study of blood T cells in healthy people across ages. Trimming took off 2 bases at V and 4 bases at J, with 14 bases between the two ends. The CDR3 is made up of 16 amino acids. Germline CDR1 is SGHNT and CDR2 is YENEEA. The sample consisted of blood. The chain has TRBV11-3 and TRBJ2-2; D not resolved. This TCR derives from a woman in her seventies in good health. The DNA for the CDR3 is TGTGCCAGCAGCTTACAGTACCAACTCCTCACCGGGGAGCTGTTTTTT. It is translated as CASSLQYQLLTGELFF. The whole variable domain, filled in from reference TRBV11-3 and TRBJ2-2, reads EAGVVQSPRYKIIEKKQPVAFWCNPISGHNTLYWYLQNLGQGPELLIRYENEEAVDDSQLPKDRFSAERLKGVDSTLKIQPAELGDSAVYLCASSLQYQLLTGELFFGEGSRLTVL.